This TCR beta chain was obtained from a study of OX40 agonist ivuxolimab in advanced cancers. Profiled with immunoSEQ multiplex PCR; TCRdb holds only in-frame clones, not every one. The profile shows fewer than 55,000 clones, about 89% of them singletons. The CDR3 sequence is 13 residues long. Between the trimmed V and J ends, which lost 5 bases and 2 bases, there was a span of 12 bases. Per the germline V gene, CDR1 is GTSNPN and CDR2 is SVGIG (reference sequence). This specimen was CD4+ or CD8+ T cells sorted from blood, taken in a trial of the OX40 agonist ivuxolimab. The gene calls are TRBV30 and TRBJ1-1; possible D gene TRBD1, 5 bases. The receptor was isolated from an adult with an advanced solid tumor such as melanoma, head and neck, liver or kidney cancer. The DNA of the CDR3 is TGTGCCTGGCATGGACAATTTAACACTGAAGCTTTCTTT. As protein: CAWHGQFNTEAFF.